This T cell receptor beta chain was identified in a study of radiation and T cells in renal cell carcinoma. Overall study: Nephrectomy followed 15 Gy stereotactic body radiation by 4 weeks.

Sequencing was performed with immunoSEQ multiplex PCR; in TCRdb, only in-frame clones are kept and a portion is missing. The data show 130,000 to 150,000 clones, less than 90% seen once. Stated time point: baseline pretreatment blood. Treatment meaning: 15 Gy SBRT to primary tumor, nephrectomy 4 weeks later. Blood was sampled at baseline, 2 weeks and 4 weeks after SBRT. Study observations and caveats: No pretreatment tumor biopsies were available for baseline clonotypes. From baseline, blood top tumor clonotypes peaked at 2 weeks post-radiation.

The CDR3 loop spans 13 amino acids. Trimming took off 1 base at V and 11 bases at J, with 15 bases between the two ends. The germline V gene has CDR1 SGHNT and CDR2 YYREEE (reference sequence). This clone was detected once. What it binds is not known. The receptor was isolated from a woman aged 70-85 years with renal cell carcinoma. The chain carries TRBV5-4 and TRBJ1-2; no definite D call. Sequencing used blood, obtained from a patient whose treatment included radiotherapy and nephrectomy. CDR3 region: CASSLWAAPTYTF. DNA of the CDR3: TGTGCCAGCAGCTTGTGGGCGGCCCCGACTTACACCTTC.